The 27 T cell receptor beta chains given below trace back to one sample, sequenced in a study of cytomegalovirus exposure and HLA in healthy donors. Primers included in the PCR were 60 Vbeta and 13 Jbeta primers. The repertoire was sequenced with immunoSEQ multiplex PCR; TCRdb's copy has only in-frame clones and lacks some. The data contain roughly 190,000 clones, about nine tenths of them singletons. Sequencing used PBMCs. All receptors derive from a boy younger than 10 in good health and CMV-seronegative.

This clone was counted a single time. This CDR3 is CASVDRGDTGELFF. The CDR3 bases are TGTGCCAGTGTCGACAGGGGCGACACCGGGGAGCTGTTTTTT. This sequence joins TRBV19 and TRBJ2-2; TRBD1 matches at 8 bases. The germline V gene encodes CDR1 LNHDA and CDR2 SQIVND (reference sequence). The CDR3 runs to 14 residues. V was clipped by 8 bases and J by 3 bases; unmatched bases: 5.

The chain uses TRBV5-1 and TRBJ2-1, with D perhaps TRBD2 (6 bases). Between the trimmed V and J ends, which lost 6 bases and 0 bases, there was a span of 13 bases. This CDR3 region has 15 residues. Germline V gene data show CDR1 as SGHRS and CDR2 as YFSETQ. The CDR3 bases are TGCGCCAGCACCCAAGGAGGGAGCTCCTACAATGAGCAGTTCTTC. This gives the protein CASTQGGSSYNEQFF.

The V and J genes are TRBV6-5 and TRBJ2-1; perhaps TRBD1 as D (6 bases). CDR1 and CDR2 (germline): MNHEY, SVGAGI. Deletions cut 6 bases from V and 7 bases from J, with 16 bases between. CDR3 length: 14 amino acids. The CDR3 region is CASSRLGGTNEQFF. The CDR3 nucleotides read TGTGCCAGCAGCCGATTAGGGGGAACAAATGAGCAGTTCTTC.

The CDR3 bases are TGCAGCGTGTCCTGGGGGCGGTCCTACGAGCAGTACTTC. The encoded protein is CSVSWGRSYEQYF. The J gene is TRBJ2-7, the V gene TRBV29-1; tentative D call: TRBD1 (6 bases). Germline CDR1 reads SQVTM; CDR2 reads ANQGSEA. This CDR3 spans 13 amino acids. V was pared by 6 bases and J by 1 base, with 13 bases between.

In DNA, the CDR3 is TGCGCCAGCAGCCAAGAAGGGGCAGGATCCTATGGCTACACCTTC. Protein sequence: CASSQEGAGSYGYTF. The J gene is TRBJ1-2, the V gene TRBV4-1; a weak D match, TRBD1 (5 bases). Germline CDR1 is MGHRA and CDR2 is YSYEKL. CDR3 length: 15 amino acids. Between the trimmed V and J ends, which lost 0 bases and 4 bases, there was a span of 12 bases.

The chain carries TRBV6-6 and TRBJ2-2; D is unresolved. Trimming stripped 6 bases from V and 9 bases from J, with 11 bases between. The CDR3 is 12 amino acids. Germline CDR1 and CDR2: MNHNY and SVGAGI (reference sequence). This CDR3 reads CASSPTNRELFF. The CDR3 DNA is TGTGCCAGCAGCCCCACAAACCGGGAGCTGTTTTTT.

The chain recombines TRBV10-3 with TRBJ2-5, with 9 bases that match TRBD2. The CDR3 is made up of 15 amino acids. Germline V lookup: CDR1 ENHRY, CDR2 SYGVKD. The J segment lost 3 bases and the V segment lost 5 bases, leaving 7 bases of the junction unmatched. The CDR3, as DNA: TGTGCCATCAGTTCGACTAGCGGATCAGAAGAGACCCAGTACTTC. Its translation: CAISSTSGSEETQYF.

The chain carries TRBV27 and TRBJ2-5; TRBD1 matches 8 bases. This CDR3 has 15 amino acids. Germline CDR1 is MNHEY and CDR2 is SMNVEV (reference sequence). Trimming took 5 bases from V and 7 from J; bases not matched to a gene: 12. CDR3 protein: CASSTIRTGSGTQYF. The CDR3 DNA sequence: TGTGCCAGCAGTACGATTCGGACAGGGTCGGGGACCCAGTACTTC.

The chain joins TRBV7-8 to TRBJ2-3; D is perhaps TRBD1 (6 bases). This CDR3 has 18 amino acids. With 0 bases removed from V and 8 bases from J, the gap between germline ends came to 24 bases. Germline V lookup: CDR1 SGHVS, CDR2 FQNEAQ. This CDR3 is CASSLALGVWQGTATQYF. The CDR3 DNA reads TGTGCCAGCAGCTTAGCCCTGGGGGTTTGGCAGGGGACGGCTACGCAGTATTTT.

This clone appeared once. This chain joins TRBV9 and TRBJ1-1, with D perhaps matching TRBD1 (6 bases). Per germline, CDR1 SGDLS and CDR2 YYNGEE. V was shortened by 0 bases and J by 1 base, with 7 bases between the two germline ends. CDR3 size: 14 residues. In DNA, the CDR3 is TGTGCCAGCAGCGTAGGGGGGCGGAACACTGAAGCTTTCTTT. As protein: CASSVGGRNTEAFF.

The chain joins TRBV6-1 to TRBJ1-5, with D perhaps matching TRBD1 (5 bases). This CDR3 has 13 amino acids. Germline-derived CDR1 and CDR2 are MNHNS and SASEGT. The V gene lost 7 bases and the J gene lost 3 bases, with 10 bases spanning the gap. The CDR3 region is CASNRQPNQPQHF. The CDR3, as DNA: TGTGCCAGCAACCGACAGCCCAATCAGCCCCAGCATTTT.

The chain recombines TRBV7-9 with TRBJ1-2, with D unresolved. The CDR3 spans 14 residues. The germline V gene encodes CDR1 SEHNR and CDR2 FQNEAQ (reference sequence). V shed 2 bases and J shed 5 bases, with 12 bases lying between them. CDR3 sequence: CASSLLQTGYGYTF. The CDR3 DNA is TGTGCCAGCAGCTTACTACAGACGGGGTATGGCTACACCTTC.

This clone was observed a few times. The chain uses TRBV6-6 and TRBJ1-3; D is uncertain. V lost 6 bases to trimming and J lost 0 bases, with 15 bases between them. The CDR3 contains 16 residues. Germline CDR1 MNHNY, CDR2 SVGAGI (reference sequence). The CDR3 protein is CASSLDFPSSGNTIYF. CDR3 in DNA: TGTGCCAGCAGCCTCGACTTTCCTAGCTCTGGAAACACCATATATTTT.

V and J are TRBV7-9 and TRBJ2-1; a possible D gene is TRBD1 (6 bases). Trimming cost V 5 bases and J 6 bases, with 20 bases left between them. This CDR3 is built from 16 residues. Germline V gene sequence: CDR1 SEHNR, CDR2 FQNEAQ (reference sequence). Here the CDR3 DNA reads TGTGCCAGCAGCAGAATCCGGGACATCAGGCCCAATGAGCAGTTCTTC. Translation: CASSRIRDIRPNEQFF.

V usage is TRBV2 and J usage is TRBJ1-4, with D unresolved. The CDR3 is 14 amino acids. Trimming stripped 4 bases from V and 0 bases from J, with 6 bases between. From germline, CDR1 is SNHLY and CDR2 FYNNEI. The CDR3 DNA reads TGTGCCAGCAGTGCCCCTGCAACTAATGAAAAACTGTTTTTT. Protein: CASSAPATNEKLFF.

V gene TRBV28 combines with J gene TRBJ1-2, with no clear D. The CDR3 loop spans 15 amino acids. Germline-derived CDR1 and CDR2 are MDHEN and SYDVKM. V dropped 3 bases and J dropped 4 bases, with 15 bases sitting between them. This CDR3 reads CASSLDPELVYGYTF. The CDR3 DNA follows: TGTGCCAGCAGTTTGGATCCGGAGCTCGTCTATGGCTACACCTTC.

This clone was counted a few times. The genes are TRBV4-1 and TRBJ1-6, with D perhaps matching TRBD1 (5 bases). The V end was cut by 4 bases, the J end by 7 bases, with 14 bases between. The CDR3 is 15 residues long. In germline, CDR1 is MGHRA, CDR2 YSYEKL. The CDR3 is CASSPLGRGNSPLHF. In DNA, the CDR3 is TGCGCCAGCAGCCCCCTGGGGCGGGGGAATTCACCCCTCCACTTT.

The chain uses TRBV9 and TRBJ1-4; 9 positions match TRBD1. The CDR3 has 15 residues. CDR1 SGDLS and CDR2 YYNGEE come from the germline V gene. V dropped 3 bases and J dropped 7; count of bases not matched to a gene: 7. The CDR3 sequence is CASSAGPTGGEKLFF. CDR3 coding DNA: TGTGCCAGCAGCGCCGGTCCGACAGGGGGTGAAAAACTGTTTTTT.

The V gene is TRBV6-1, the J gene TRBJ2-5; D uncertain. The DNA matches TRBJ2-7 better at its end, which makes the J call doubtful. This CDR3 is 14 amino acids long. Germline assignment: CDR1 MNHNS and CDR2 SASEGT. CDR3 sequence: CASRKAIKNYEQYF. The DNA for the CDR3 is TGTGCCAGCAGGAAAGCCATAAAGAACTACGAGCAGTACTTC.

The chain combines TRBV9 with TRBJ2-5, with D possibly TRBD2 on 6 matching bases. The CDR3 has 13 residues. Germline-derived CDR1 and CDR2 are SGDLS and YYNGEE. Trimming took 0 bases from V and 9 from J, leaving 12 bases between them. The CDR3 coding sequence is TGTGCCAGCAGCGTAGCTACGGGGGAGTCCCAGTACTTC. Its protein is CASSVATGESQYF.

The gene calls are TRBV6-5 and TRBJ1-3, with D uncertain. CDR3 length: 13 amino acids. The germline gives CDR1 MNHEY, CDR2 SVGAGI. V lost 5 bases and J 8 bases, leaving 13 bases between the germline ends. CDR3 sequence reads: CASSPGGAYTIYF. The CDR3 DNA reads as TGTGCCAGCAGTCCAGGTGGTGCCTACACCATATATTTT.

The chain employs TRBV29-1 and TRBJ1-2; D is ambiguous. CDR3 size: 11 residues. V dropped 3 bases and J dropped 4 bases, with 6 bases sitting between them. Per the germline V gene, CDR1 is SQVTM and CDR2 is ANQGSEA. The CDR3 loop is CSVDRGYGYTF. CDR3 in DNA: TGCAGCGTTGATCGGGGCTATGGCTACACCTTC.

This chain joins TRBV5-4 and TRBJ2-1; 8 bases line up with TRBD2. V lost 4 bases, J lost 3 bases, and 9 bases stayed unmatched. Germline assignment: CDR1 SGHNT and CDR2 YYREEE (reference sequence). The CDR3 consists of 16 residues. CDR3 region: CASSALQRGNYNEQFF. The CDR3 coding sequence is TGTGCCAGCAGCGCGCTACAGCGGGGGAACTACAATGAGCAGTTCTTC.

The chain recombines TRBV6-1 with TRBJ2-1; TRBD2 agrees at 12 bases. This CDR3 comprises 20 residues. The V segment lost 3 bases and the J segment 6 bases; nucleotides outside the gene matches: 18. The germline V gene encodes CDR1 MNHNS and CDR2 SASEGT. CDR3 in amino acids: CASSERYGLAGGPLSNEQFF. CDR3 nucleotides: TGTGCCAGCAGTGAGAGGTATGGCCTAGCGGGGGGGCCATTAAGCAATGAGCAGTTCTTC.

The chain employs TRBV5-1 and TRBJ2-1, with D maybe TRBD1 (6 bases). This CDR3 is 15 amino acids long. The germline CDR1 and CDR2 sequences are SGHRS and YFSETQ. Trimming cost V 6 bases and J 4 bases, with 17 bases left between them. The CDR3 bases are TGCGCCAGCACCCGTGACCGGGACACTTACAATGAGCAGTTCTTC. Protein product: CASTRDRDTYNEQFF.

V and J are TRBV13 and TRBJ2-3, with 9 bases that match TRBD1. V gave up 5 bases and J gave up 4 bases; unmatched junction bases: 10. CDR1 and CDR2 from the germline V gene are PRHDT and FYEKMQ (reference sequence). The CDR3 has 16 amino acids. The CDR3 loop reads CASSAPGQGSSDTQYF. In nucleotides, the CDR3 is TGTGCCAGCAGCGCACCGGGACAGGGCTCGTCAGATACGCAGTATTTT.

This clone was seen once. This sample includes further DNA sequences coding for the same CDR3. The chain employs TRBV28 and TRBJ2-3; no clear D. The CDR3 covers 11 residues. Germline loops: CDR1 MDHEN, CDR2 SYDVKM. Trimming pared 4 bases from V and 6 bases from J, leaving 5 bases between. DNA of the CDR3: TGTGCCAGCAGTTCAGCGGATACGCAGTATTTT. Protein product: CASSSADTQYF.